This T cell receptor (beta chain) was sequenced for a study of blood T cell repertoires in COVID-19 (TCRdb year 2020). With respect to the entire study: The collaborator samples originated in the United States, Italy and Spain and spanned the acute and convalescent phases of COVID-19. The material from the prospective study consisted of cDNA or gDNA derived from T cells, B-cell-depleted T cells, or PBMCs. Deeply sampled blood TCRbeta repertoires from subjects exposed to, actively infected with, or recovered from COVID-19 were included in the dataset. The repertoires were released in a freely available public database intended as a resource for research on the immune response to SARS-CoV-2. The samples were drawn from two sources: the first 160 participants of the ongoing ImmuneRACE study, and 1,254 subjects contributed by 6 global collaborators. The sample metadata nearly always contained a de-identified subject ID, COVID-19 status, age in years and sex. HLA class I and class II types, where available, came from metadata supplied by the sample provider rather than from assay-based typing. Broad study findings and their caveats: The amount of clinical and demographic metadata varied by source and participant and was provided uncurated.

Each collaborating institution followed its own protocols to collect whole blood in K2EDTA tubes. Collaborator samples were shipped for TCRbeta analysis as frozen whole blood, isolated PBMCs, or DNA extracted from either sample type. TCRbeta CDR3 regions were amplified from genomic DNA using the immunoSEQ Assay, a bias-controlled multiplex PCR. The original pipeline was this. The number of nucleated cells in each sample was estimated from the amplification of reference gene primers within the assay. To quantify the absolute abundance of each unique TCRbeta CDR3 rearrangement, sequence reads were collapsed and filtered. Productive Simpson clonality was computed per sample as the square root of Simpson's diversity index over productive rearrangements. TCRdb took over this immuneACCESS table, retaining in-frame rearrangements with V and J assigned. Such tables are incomplete; in checked studies, under half of the missing clones stem from an unresolved V gene, and the remainder is unexplained. V, J and clone size were drawn from that table, and D and trimming were deduced from the DNA. Recorded for this sample are 25,000 or so clones; over 80% of them occurred a single time. The top ten hold around 70% of the sample.

Looking up the germline V gene yields CDR1 KGHSH and CDR2 LQKENI. Spanning cysteine to phenylalanine, the CDR3 consists of 14 amino acids. Of the read, only the CDR3 DNA is kept; its 42 bases are in frame from base 1. At the junction V is shortened by 3 bases and J by 8 bases; bases outside the gene matches: 5. As to this clone: What antigen it recognizes has not been identified. Per-nucleotide qualities are absent, and no much larger clonotype sits a single base away.

The origin of this receptor is a man aged 70-80 years with acute or convalescent COVID-19. The sequence links TRBV18 to TRBJ1-2, with 11 central nucleotides matching TRBD1. Input material: peripheral blood. The CDR3 sequence is CASSPGTGGLGYTF. The DNA sequence follows: TGTGCCAGCTCACCCGGGACAGGGGGATTAGGCTACACCTTC.